These 25 T cell receptor beta chains share one sample of origin, sequenced in a study of CD8 T cells in ankylosing spondylitis. TCRdb ran MiXCR on the 5' RACE reads and lists one entry per CDR3 protein. The data hold 250,000 to 300,000 distinct CDR3 sequences, with 15% to 20% observed a single time. The sample taken for sequencing was blood, either unsorted or a sorted T cell fraction (not recorded which). The receptors originated from a male donor with ankylosing spondylitis or in good health (not recorded which).

The V gene is TRBV27, the J gene TRBJ2-2, with TRBD2 matching 11 bases. The CDR3 is made up of 18 amino acids. The trim removed 1 base at V and 0 bases at J, leaving 4 bases unmatched. Germline V gene lookup returns CDR1 MNHEY and CDR2 SMNVEV (reference sequence). In DNA form, the CDR3 reads TGTGCCAGCAGTTTATTAGCGGGAGGGCCTCCGAACACCGGGGAGCTGTTTTTT. Translating gives CASSLLAGGPPNTGELFF.

The chain couples TRBV6-2 or TRBV6-3 to TRBJ2-1; 12 nucleotides agree with TRBD2. The V and J ends lost 7 bases and 3 bases, in that order; junction bases with no gene match: 7. The length of the CDR3 is 16 residues. Germline values: CDR1 MNHEY, CDR2 SVGEGT. The DNA of the CDR3 is TGTGCCAGCAACCATCCGACTAGCGGGGGCTACAATGAGCAGTTCTTC. This encodes CASNHPTSGGYNEQFF.

This rearrangement joins TRBV6-5 to TRBJ1-5; D not resolved. Germline CDR1 MNHEY, CDR2 SVGAGI. Trimming stripped 0 bases from V and 3 bases from J, with 3 bases between. This CDR3 is built from 13 residues. The CDR3 coding sequence is TGTGCCAGCAGTTACTCGGACAATCAGCCCCAGCATTTT. It encodes CASSYSDNQPQHF.

This clonotype has ten or more counts. V is TRBV3-1 and J is TRBJ2-1; 13 positions agree with TRBD2. V gave up 3 bases and J gave up 4 bases; unmatched junction bases: 3. CDR1 and CDR2 from the germline V gene are LGHDT and YNNKEL (reference sequence). The CDR3 extends over 16 amino acids. Written as DNA, the CDR3 is TGTGCCAGCAGCCACTGGACTAGCGGGGGTTACAATGAGCAGTTCTTC. It specifies CASSHWTSGGYNEQFF.

The chain is built from TRBV3-1 and TRBJ2-7; maybe TRBD1 (5 bases). Trimming removed 0 bases at V and 1 base at J, with 13 bases between. Germline V gene lookup returns CDR1 LGHDT and CDR2 YNNKEL (reference sequence). This CDR3 is built from 16 residues. CDR3 coding DNA: TGTGCCAGCAGCCAAGATATGGTCAGGACATCCTACGAGCAGTACTTC. Its translation: CASSQDMVRTSYEQYF.

This chain joins TRBV18 and TRBJ2-7, with 8 nucleotides matching TRBD2. Germline V gives CDR1 KGHSH, CDR2 LQKENI. The ends lost 0 bases at V and 1 base at J; junction bases unmatched: 5. This CDR3 is built from 16 residues. The CDR3: CASSPPAGGESYEQYF. CDR3 coding DNA: TGTGCCAGCTCACCACCGGCGGGAGGTGAATCCTACGAGCAGTACTTC.

The gene calls are TRBV7-8 and TRBJ2-7; 8 bases are shared with TRBD1. The germline V gene has CDR1 SGHVS and CDR2 FQNEAQ. There are 15 residues in the CDR3. Germline trimming cut 5 bases from V and 1 base from J; bases unmatched to any gene: 7. The CDR3 is CASSPGTGLSYEQYF. CDR3 in DNA: TGTGCCAGCAGCCCCGGGACAGGCTTGTCCTACGAGCAGTACTTC.

At least ten counts were recorded for this clonotype. This chain uses TRBV3-1 with TRBJ2-3, with D perhaps TRBD2 (5 bases). From germline, CDR1 is LGHDT and CDR2 YNNKEL (reference sequence). Trimming stripped 0 bases from V and 2 bases from J, with 9 bases between. The CDR3 loop spans 15 amino acids. CDR3 in DNA: TGTGCCAGCAGCCAAGACGAGGGTTACACAGATACGCAGTATTTT. This gives the protein CASSQDEGYTDTQYF.

This clonotype was found a few times. The V call is TRBV7-8, the J call TRBJ2-1; 9 bases agree with TRBD2. The V and J ends lost 0 bases and 6 bases, in that order; junction bases with no gene match: 6. The CDR3 contains 16 residues. Germline V lookup: CDR1 SGHVS, CDR2 FQNEAQ. The CDR3 here is CASSLAGLAGVNEQFF. DNA of the CDR3: TGTGCCAGCAGCTTAGCGGGACTAGCTGGCGTCAATGAGCAGTTCTTC.

The V gene is TRBV4-1, the J gene TRBJ1-5; 9 bases align to TRBD1. Germline lookup yields CDR1 MGHRA and CDR2 YSYEKL. Trimming cost V 3 bases and J 5 bases; bases outside gene matches: 8. This CDR3 has 16 residues. CDR3 region: CASSQEPGQGDQPQHF. The CDR3 DNA follows: TGCGCCAGCAGCCAGGAGCCGGGACAGGGTGATCAGCCCCAGCATTTT.

The rearrangement joins TRBV12-3 or TRBV12-4 to TRBJ2-5; D is perhaps TRBD1 or TRBD2 (5 bases each). There are 15 residues in the CDR3. V lost 3 bases and J 4 bases, leaving 15 bases between the germline ends. Here the CDR3 reads CASSFEAGGGETQYF. The CDR3 nucleotides read TGTGCCAGCAGTTTTGAAGCTGGGGGTGGAGAGACCCAGTACTTC.

CDR3 amino acids: CASSQPGFVTQYF. The CDR3 region has the DNA TGCGCCAGCAGCCAACCGGGGTTCGTGACCCAGTACTTC. This rearrangement joins TRBV4-1 to TRBJ2-5, with D perhaps TRBD2 (5 bases). Per germline, CDR1 MGHRA and CDR2 YSYEKL. This CDR3 is 13 amino acids long. The V and J ends lost 2 bases and 7 bases respectively, with 11 bases between them.

This chain links TRBV29-1 with TRBJ2-2; 8 nucleotides agree with TRBD1. V dropped 6 bases and J dropped 3; count of bases not matched to a gene: 3. Germline values: CDR1 SQVTM, CDR2 ANQGSEA. This CDR3 is built from 13 residues. In nucleotides, the CDR3 is TGCAGCGTACAGGGGGGTCACACCGGGGAGCTGTTTTTT. Protein: CSVQGGHTGELFF.

V gene TRBV29-1 combines with J gene TRBJ2-7, with D possibly matching TRBD1 (6 bases). This CDR3 comprises 16 residues. V was pared by 6 bases and J by 3 bases, with 24 bases between. Germline CDR1 reads SQVTM; CDR2 reads ANQGSEA. DNA for the CDR3: TGCAGCGTCCCGCGTGCGTGGGGGCGCCGGGGCTACGAGCAGTACTTC. Translating it yields CSVPRAWGRRGYEQYF.

This chain joins TRBV4-3 and TRBJ2-7; D ambiguous. Germline V gene data show CDR1 as LGHNA and CDR2 as YSLEER. The CDR3 is 14 amino acids. The V end was cut by 1 base, the J end by 2 bases, with 9 bases between. The CDR3 here is CASSQGLRAYEQYF. The CDR3 bases are TGCGCCAGCAGCCAAGGGCTCCGAGCCTACGAGCAGTACTTC.

The chain employs TRBV5-1 and TRBJ2-7; D not certain. V gave up 0 bases and J gave up 4 bases, with 14 bases separating them. Germline V gene lookup returns CDR1 SGHRS and CDR2 YFSETQ. The CDR3 is 15 residues long. This CDR3 is CASSLGPGPSYEQYF. CDR3 nucleotides: TGCGCCAGCAGCTTGGGGCCCGGTCCTTCGTACGAGCAGTACTTC.

This clonotype was counted at least ten times. V is TRBV6-1 and J is TRBJ2-7; D unresolved. V lost 3 bases to trimming and J lost 3 bases, with 9 bases between them. The CDR3 loop spans 13 amino acids. Germline-derived CDR1 and CDR2 are MNHNS and SASEGT. The CDR3 DNA reads TGTGCCAGCAGTGATCAGGAAAACTACGAGCAGTACTTC. Amino acid sequence: CASSDQENYEQYF.

This clonotype has more than one count but fewer than ten. The rearrangement joins TRBV12-3 or TRBV12-4 to TRBJ1-1; no definite D call. This CDR3 has 15 amino acids. The germline V and J ends were trimmed by 5 bases and 1 base, with 14 bases remaining between them. CDR3 bases: TGTGCCAGCAGTACATCGTATAGCGGGAACACTGAAGCTTTCTTT. Its translation: CASSTSYSGNTEAFF.

Many counts were recorded for this clonotype. The V and J genes are TRBV6-1 and TRBJ2-3, with 8 bases identical to TRBD1. V shed 3 bases and J 1 base; nucleotides not matched to a gene: 9. The CDR3 is 17 amino acids. Germline CDR1 and CDR2: MNHNS and SASEGT. CDR3 DNA sequence: TGTGCCAGCAGTGAGAGGACAGGGTCTTCGCGCACAGATACGCAGTATTTT. Amino acids: CASSERTGSSRTDTQYF.

The chain couples TRBV27 to TRBJ2-7; 8 bases are a match to TRBD2. The V segment lost 5 bases and the J segment 1 base; nucleotides outside the gene matches: 7. This CDR3 contains 15 residues. Germline V lookup: CDR1 MNHEY, CDR2 SMNVEV (reference sequence). This CDR3 is CASSPPSGRSYEQYF. CDR3 bases: TGTGCCAGCAGTCCCCCTAGCGGGCGGTCCTACGAGCAGTACTTC.

The chain combines TRBV9 with TRBJ2-3; the D gene is possibly TRBD2 (5 bases). The germline V and J ends were trimmed by 4 bases and 1 base, with 16 bases remaining between them. CDR1 and CDR2 from the germline V gene are SGDLS and YYNGEE. The CDR3 has 16 residues. Here the CDR3 reads CASSSGRLEGTDTQYF. The DNA of the CDR3 is TGTGCCAGCAGCTCGGGCCGTCTGGAGGGCACAGATACGCAGTATTTT.

This clonotype has just a few counts. The rearrangement links TRBV19 to TRBJ2-1; D not certain. The CDR3 covers 14 residues. From germline, CDR1 is LNHDA and CDR2 SQIVND (reference sequence). V lost 0 bases, J lost 1 base, and 4 bases lay in between. The CDR3 DNA reads TGTGCCAGTAGTATAGACTCATCCTACAATGAGCAGTTCTTC. Translating gives CASSIDSSYNEQFF.

There are many counts of this clonotype. The rearrangement links TRBV7-6 to TRBJ2-5; 9 bases fit TRBD2. Trimming took 5 bases from V and 3 from J; bases not matched to a gene: 10. Germline loops: CDR1 SGHVS, CDR2 FNYEAQ. The CDR3 loop spans 16 amino acids. In DNA form, the CDR3 reads TGTGCCAGCAGCCCCCCGACTAGCGGAGTGGAAGAGACCCAGTACTTC. Translation: CASSPPTSGVEETQYF.

This clonotype has at least ten counts. The gene calls are TRBV12-3 or TRBV12-4 and TRBJ2-2, with 7 bases matching TRBD1. With 4 bases clipped from V and 1 base from J, the junction kept 6 bases outside the gene matches. The CDR3 sequence is 16 residues long. CDR3 coding DNA: TGTGCCAGCAGTTCCTGGGACAGTGAGAACACCGGGGAGCTGTTTTTT. It is translated as CASSSWDSENTGELFF.

This clonotype was detected a few times. The chain has TRBV24-1 and TRBJ2-1; D is perhaps TRBD1 (6 bases). Germline V lookup: CDR1 KGHDR, CDR2 SFDVKD. V lost 6 bases and J lost 2, with 16 bases in between. The CDR3 has 16 amino acids. The CDR3 DNA reads as TGTGCCACCAGTCCTACAGGGATTCGTCCCTACAATGAGCAGTTCTTC. Encoded protein: CATSPTGIRPYNEQFF.